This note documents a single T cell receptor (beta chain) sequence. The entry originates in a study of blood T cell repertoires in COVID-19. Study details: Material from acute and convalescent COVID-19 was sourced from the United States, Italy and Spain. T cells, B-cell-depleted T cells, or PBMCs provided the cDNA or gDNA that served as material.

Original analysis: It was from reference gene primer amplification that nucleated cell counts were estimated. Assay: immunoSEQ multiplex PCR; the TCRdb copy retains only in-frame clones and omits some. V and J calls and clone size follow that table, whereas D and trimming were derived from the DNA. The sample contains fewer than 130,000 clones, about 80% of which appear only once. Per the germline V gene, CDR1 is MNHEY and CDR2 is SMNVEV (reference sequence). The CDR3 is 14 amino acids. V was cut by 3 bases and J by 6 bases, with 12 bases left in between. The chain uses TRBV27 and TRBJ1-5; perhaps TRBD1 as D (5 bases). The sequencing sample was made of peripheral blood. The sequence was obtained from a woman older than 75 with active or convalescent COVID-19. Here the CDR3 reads CASSFQGPGQPQHF. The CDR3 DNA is TGTGCCAGCAGTTTCCAGGGTCCAGGTCAGCCCCAGCATTTT.